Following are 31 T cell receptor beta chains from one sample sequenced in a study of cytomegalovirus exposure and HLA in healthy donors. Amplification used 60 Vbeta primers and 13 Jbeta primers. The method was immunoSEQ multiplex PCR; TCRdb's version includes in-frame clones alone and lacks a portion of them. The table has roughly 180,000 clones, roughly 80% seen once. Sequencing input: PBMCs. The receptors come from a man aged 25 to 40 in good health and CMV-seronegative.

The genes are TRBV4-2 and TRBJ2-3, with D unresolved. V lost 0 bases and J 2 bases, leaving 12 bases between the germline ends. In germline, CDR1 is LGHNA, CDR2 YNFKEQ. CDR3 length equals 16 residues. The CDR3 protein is CASSQEQHSFTDTQYF. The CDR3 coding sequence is TGTGCCAGCAGCCAAGAACAGCACAGCTTCACAGATACGCAGTATTTT.

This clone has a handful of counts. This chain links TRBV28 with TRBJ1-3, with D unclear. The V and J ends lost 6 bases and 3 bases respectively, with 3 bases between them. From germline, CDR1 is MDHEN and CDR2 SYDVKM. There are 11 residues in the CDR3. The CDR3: CASRLGNTIYF. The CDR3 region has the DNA TGTGCCAGCAGACTTGGAAACACCATATATTTT.

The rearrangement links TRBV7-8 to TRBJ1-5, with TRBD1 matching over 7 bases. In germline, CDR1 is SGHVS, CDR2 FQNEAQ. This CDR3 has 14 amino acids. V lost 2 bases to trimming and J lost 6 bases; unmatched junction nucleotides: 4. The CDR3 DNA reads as TGTGCCAGCAGCTTAACAGGGGACGGTCAGCCCCAGCATTTT. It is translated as CASSLTGDGQPQHF.

The CDR3 DNA reads TGTGCCAGCCGACAGAGTTTAAACACTGAAGCTTTCTTT. Encoded protein: CASRQSLNTEAFF. This rearrangement joins TRBV6-1 to TRBJ1-1; D is perhaps TRBD1 (5 bases). Germline V CDR1 and CDR2: MNHNS, SASEGT. The CDR3 runs 13 residues. V dropped 8 bases and J dropped 2 bases, with 12 bases sitting between them.

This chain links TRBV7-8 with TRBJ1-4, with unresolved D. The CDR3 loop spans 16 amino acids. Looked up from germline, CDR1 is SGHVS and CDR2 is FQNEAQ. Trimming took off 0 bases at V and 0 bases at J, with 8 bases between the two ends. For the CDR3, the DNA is TGTGCCAGCAGCTTAGCACGAACAGCAACTAATGAAAAACTGTTTTTT. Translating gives CASSLARTATNEKLFF.

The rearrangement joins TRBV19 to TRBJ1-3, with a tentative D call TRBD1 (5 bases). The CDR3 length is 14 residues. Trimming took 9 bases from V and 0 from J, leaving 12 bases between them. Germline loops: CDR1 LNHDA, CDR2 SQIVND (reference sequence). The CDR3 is CASNGGLSGNTIYF. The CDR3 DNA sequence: TGTGCCAGCAACGGGGGTCTCTCTGGAAACACCATATATTTT.

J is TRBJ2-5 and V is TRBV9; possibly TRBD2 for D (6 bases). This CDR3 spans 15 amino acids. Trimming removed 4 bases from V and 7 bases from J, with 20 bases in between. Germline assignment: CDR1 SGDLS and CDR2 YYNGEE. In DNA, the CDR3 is TGTGCCAGCAGCCCTAGGGACTCCCCTATAGGGACCCAGTACTTC. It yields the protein CASSPRDSPIGTQYF.

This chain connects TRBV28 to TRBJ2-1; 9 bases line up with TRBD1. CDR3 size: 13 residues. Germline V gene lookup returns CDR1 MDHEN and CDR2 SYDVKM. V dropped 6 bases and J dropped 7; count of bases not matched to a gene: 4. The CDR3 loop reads CASSRTGENEQFF. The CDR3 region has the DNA TGTGCCAGCAGCCGGACAGGGGAGAATGAGCAGTTCTTC. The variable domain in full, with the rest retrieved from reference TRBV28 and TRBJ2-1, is DVKVTQSSRYLVKRTGEKVFLECVQDMDHENMFWYRQDPGLGLRLIYFSYDVKMKEKGDIPEGYSVSREKKERFSLILESASTNQTSMYLCASSRTGENEQFFGPGTRLTVL.

CDR3 sequence (DNA): TGTGCCAGCAAGAGCGGGGCCCCCACAGATACGCAGTATTTT. Amino acids: CASKSGAPTDTQYF. The chain employs TRBV28 and TRBJ2-3; 7 bases map to TRBD2. Unmatched junction bases numbered 6, after V lost 7 bases and J lost 2 bases. CDR3 length: 14 amino acids. The germline V gene encodes CDR1 MDHEN and CDR2 SYDVKM.

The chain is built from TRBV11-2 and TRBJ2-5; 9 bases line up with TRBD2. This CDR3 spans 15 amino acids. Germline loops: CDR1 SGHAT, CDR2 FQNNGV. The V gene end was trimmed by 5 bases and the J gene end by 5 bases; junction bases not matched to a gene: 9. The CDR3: CASSVSGSRLETQYF. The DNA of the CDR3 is TGTGCCAGCAGCGTTAGCGGGAGTCGGTTGGAGACCCAGTACTTC.

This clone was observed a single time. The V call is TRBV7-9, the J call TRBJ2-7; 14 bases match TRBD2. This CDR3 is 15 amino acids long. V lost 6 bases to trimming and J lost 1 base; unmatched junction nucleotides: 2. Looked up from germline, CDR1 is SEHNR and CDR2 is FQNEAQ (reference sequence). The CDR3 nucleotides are TGTGCCAGCAGTCGGACTAGCGGGGGGTCCTACGAGCAGTACTTC. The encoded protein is CASSRTSGGSYEQYF.

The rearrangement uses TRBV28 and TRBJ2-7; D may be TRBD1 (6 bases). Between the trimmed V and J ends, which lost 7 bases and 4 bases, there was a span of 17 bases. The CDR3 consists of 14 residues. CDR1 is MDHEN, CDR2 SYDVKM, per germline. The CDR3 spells CASIPTGRGYEQYF. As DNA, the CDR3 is TGTGCCAGCATCCCGACAGGCAGGGGATACGAGCAGTACTTC.

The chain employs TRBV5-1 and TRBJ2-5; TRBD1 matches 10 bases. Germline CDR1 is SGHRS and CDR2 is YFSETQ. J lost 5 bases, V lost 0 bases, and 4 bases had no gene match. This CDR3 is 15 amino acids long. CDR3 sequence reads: CASSLARDRGETQYF. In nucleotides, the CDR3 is TGCGCCAGCAGCTTGGCGAGGGACAGGGGTGAGACCCAGTACTTC.

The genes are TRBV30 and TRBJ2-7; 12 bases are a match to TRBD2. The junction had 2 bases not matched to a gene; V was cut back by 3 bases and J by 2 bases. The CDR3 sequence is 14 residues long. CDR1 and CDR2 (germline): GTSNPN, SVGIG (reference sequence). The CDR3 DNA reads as TGTGCCTGGAGCCGACTAGCGGGAGCCTACGAGCAGTACTTC. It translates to CAWSRLAGAYEQYF. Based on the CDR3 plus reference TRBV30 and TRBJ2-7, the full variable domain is SQTIHQWPATLVQPVGSPLSLECTVEGTSNPNLYWYRQAAGRGLQLLFYSVGIGQISSEVPQNLSASRPQDRQFILSSKKLLLSDSGFYLCAWSRLAGAYEQYFGPGTRLTVT.

The CDR3 nucleotides are TGTGCCAGCGGAGGGACTAGCGGGGGGCAGGGTACGCAGTATTTT. Amino acids: CASGGTSGGQGTQYF. V usage is TRBV7-8 and J usage is TRBJ2-3; TRBD2 matches at 15 bases. The CDR3 covers 15 residues. The germline V gene has CDR1 SGHVS and CDR2 FQNEAQ. V shed 8 bases and J 8 bases; nucleotides not matched to a gene: 8. Supplemented by reference TRBV7-8 and TRBJ2-3, the full variable domain reads GAGVSQSPRYKVAKRGQDVALRCDPISGHVSLFWYQQALGQGPEFLTYFQNEAQLDKSGLPSDRFFAERPEGSVSTLKIQRTQQEDSAVYLCASGGTSGGQGTQYFGPGTRLTVL.

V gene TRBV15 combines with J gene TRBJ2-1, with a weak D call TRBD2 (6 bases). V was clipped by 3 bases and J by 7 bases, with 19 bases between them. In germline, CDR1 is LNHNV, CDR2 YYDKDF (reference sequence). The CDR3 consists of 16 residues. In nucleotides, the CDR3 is TGTGCCACCAGCAGCGGTAGTCAGGCTAGCGTTAATGAGCAGTTCTTC. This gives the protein CATSSGSQASVNEQFF.

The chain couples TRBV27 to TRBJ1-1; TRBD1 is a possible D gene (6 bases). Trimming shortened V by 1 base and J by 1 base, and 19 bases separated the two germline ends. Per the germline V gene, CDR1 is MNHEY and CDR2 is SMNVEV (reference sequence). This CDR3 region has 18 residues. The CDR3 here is CASSLFPGSRGWNTEAFF. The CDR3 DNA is TGTGCCAGCAGTTTATTCCCGGGGAGCAGGGGCTGGAACACTGAAGCTTTCTTT.

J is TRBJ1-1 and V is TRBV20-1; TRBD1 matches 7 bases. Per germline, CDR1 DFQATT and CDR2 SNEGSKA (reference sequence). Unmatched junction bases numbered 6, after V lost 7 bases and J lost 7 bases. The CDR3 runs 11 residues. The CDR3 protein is CSVHRGYEAFF. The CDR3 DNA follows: TGCAGTGTCCACAGGGGCTATGAAGCTTTCTTT.

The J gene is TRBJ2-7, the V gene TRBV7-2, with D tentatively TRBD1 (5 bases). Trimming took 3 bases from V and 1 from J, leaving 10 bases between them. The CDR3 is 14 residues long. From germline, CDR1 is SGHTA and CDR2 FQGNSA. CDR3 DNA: TGTGCCAGCAGCTTGGCAGGGATGTCCTACGAGCAGTACTTC. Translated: CASSLAGMSYEQYF.

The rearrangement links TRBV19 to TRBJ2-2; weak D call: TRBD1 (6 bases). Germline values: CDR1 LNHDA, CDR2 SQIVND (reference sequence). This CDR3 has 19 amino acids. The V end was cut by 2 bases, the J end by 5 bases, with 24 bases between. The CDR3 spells CASSISPGQGTLRTGELFF. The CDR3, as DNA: TGTGCCAGTAGTATATCCCCCGGCCAGGGGACCTTGAGGACCGGGGAGCTGTTTTTT.

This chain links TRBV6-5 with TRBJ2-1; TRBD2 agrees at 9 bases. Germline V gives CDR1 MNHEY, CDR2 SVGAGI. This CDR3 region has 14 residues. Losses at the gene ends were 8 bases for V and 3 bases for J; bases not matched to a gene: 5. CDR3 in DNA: TGTGCCAGCCGTGCTAGCGGGAACTACAATGAGCAGTTCTTC. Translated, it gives CASRASGNYNEQFF.

CDR3 sequence (DNA): TGTGCCAGCAGCCCTCTAGCGGGAGGGCCGAATGAGCAGTTCTTC. Encoded protein: CASSPLAGGPNEQFF. V and J are TRBV7-9 and TRBJ2-1, with 12 nucleotides matching TRBD2. Germline V gives CDR1 SEHNR, CDR2 FQNEAQ (reference sequence). The CDR3 extends over 15 amino acids. Unmatched junction bases numbered 6, after V lost 5 bases and J lost 7 bases.

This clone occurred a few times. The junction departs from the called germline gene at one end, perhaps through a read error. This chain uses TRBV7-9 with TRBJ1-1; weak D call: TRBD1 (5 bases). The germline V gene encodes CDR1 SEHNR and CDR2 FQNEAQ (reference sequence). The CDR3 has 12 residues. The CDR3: CSSRRQTDEAFF. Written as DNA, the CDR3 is TGTTCCAGCAGACGACAGACAGATGAAGCTTTCTTT.

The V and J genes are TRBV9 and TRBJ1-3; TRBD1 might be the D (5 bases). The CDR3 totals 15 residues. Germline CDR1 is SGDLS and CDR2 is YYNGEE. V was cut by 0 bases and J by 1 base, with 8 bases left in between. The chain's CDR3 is CASSVVGASGNTIYF. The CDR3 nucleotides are TGTGCCAGCAGCGTAGTTGGGGCTTCTGGAAACACCATATATTTT.

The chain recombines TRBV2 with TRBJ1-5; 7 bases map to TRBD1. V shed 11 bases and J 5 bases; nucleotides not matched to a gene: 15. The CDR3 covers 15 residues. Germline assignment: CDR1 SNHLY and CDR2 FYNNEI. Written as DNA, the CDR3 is TGTGCCGGTGGAGGGGGAACAGGGGTGGATCAGCCCCAGCATTTT. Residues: CAGGGGTGVDQPQHF.

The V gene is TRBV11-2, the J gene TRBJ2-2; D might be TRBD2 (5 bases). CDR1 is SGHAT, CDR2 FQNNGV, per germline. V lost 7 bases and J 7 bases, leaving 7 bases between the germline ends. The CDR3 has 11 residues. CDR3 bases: TGTGCCAGCACCGAGGGCGGGGAGCTGTTTTTT. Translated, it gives CASTEGGELFF.

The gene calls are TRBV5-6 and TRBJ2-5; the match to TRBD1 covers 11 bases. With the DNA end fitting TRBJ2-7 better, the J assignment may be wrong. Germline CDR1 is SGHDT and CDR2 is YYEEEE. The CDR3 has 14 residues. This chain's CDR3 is CASSPGTGGYEQYF. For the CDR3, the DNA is TGTGCCAGCAGCCCCGGGACAGGGGGCTACGAGCAGTACTTC.

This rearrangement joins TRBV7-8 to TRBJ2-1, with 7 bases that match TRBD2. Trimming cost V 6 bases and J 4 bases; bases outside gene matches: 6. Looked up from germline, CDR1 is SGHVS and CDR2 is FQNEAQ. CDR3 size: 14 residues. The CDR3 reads CASSLGGEYNEQFF. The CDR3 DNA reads TGTGCCAGCAGTCTTGGGGGGGAGTACAATGAGCAGTTCTTC. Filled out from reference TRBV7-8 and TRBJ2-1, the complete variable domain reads GAGVSQSPRYKVAKRGQDVALRCDPISGHVSLFWYQQALGQGPEFLTYFQNEAQLDKSGLPSDRFFAERPEGSVSTLKIQRTQQEDSAVYLCASSLGGEYNEQFFGPGTRLTVL.

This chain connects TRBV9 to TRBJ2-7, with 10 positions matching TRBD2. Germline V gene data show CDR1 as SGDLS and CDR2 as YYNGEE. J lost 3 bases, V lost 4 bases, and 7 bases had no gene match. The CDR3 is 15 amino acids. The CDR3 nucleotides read TGTGCCAGCAGCCCTACTAGCGGGAATTTCTACGAGCAGTACTTC. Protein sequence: CASSPTSGNFYEQYF.

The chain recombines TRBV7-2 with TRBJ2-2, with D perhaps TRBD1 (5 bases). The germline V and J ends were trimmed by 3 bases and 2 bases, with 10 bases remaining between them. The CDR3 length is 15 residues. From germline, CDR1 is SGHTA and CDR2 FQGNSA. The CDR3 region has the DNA TGTGCCAGCAGCTTCACACAGGCTAACACCGGGGAGCTGTTTTTT. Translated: CASSFTQANTGELFF. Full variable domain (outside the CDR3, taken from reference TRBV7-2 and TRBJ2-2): GAGVSQSPSNKVTEKGKDVELRCDPISGHTALYWYRQSLGQGLEFLIYFQGNSAPDKSGLPSDRFSAERTGGSVSTLTIQRTQQEDSAVYLCASSFTQANTGELFFGEGSRLTVL.

CDR3 in amino acids: CASSPSGPYGYTF. DNA for the CDR3: TGTGCCAGCAGCCCTAGCGGGCCCTATGGCTACACCTTC. The chain employs TRBV11-2 and TRBJ1-2; D is uncertain. Germline V lookup: CDR1 SGHAT, CDR2 FQNNGV. Trimming removed 5 bases at V and 4 bases at J, with 11 bases between. CDR3 size: 13 residues.